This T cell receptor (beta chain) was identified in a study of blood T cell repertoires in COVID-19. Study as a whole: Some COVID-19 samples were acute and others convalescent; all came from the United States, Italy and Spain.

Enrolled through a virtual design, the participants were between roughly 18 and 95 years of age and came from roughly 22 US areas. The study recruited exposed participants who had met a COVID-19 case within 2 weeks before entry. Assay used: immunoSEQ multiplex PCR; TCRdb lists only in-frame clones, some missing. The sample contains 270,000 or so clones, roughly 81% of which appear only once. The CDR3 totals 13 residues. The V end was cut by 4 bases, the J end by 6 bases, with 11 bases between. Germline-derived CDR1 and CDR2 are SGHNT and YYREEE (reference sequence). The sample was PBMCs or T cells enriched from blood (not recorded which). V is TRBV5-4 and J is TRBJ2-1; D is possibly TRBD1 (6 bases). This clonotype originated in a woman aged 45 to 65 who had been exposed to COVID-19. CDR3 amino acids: CASSTVGGNEQFF. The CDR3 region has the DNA TGTGCCAGCAGCACCGTAGGGGGCAATGAGCAGTTCTTC.